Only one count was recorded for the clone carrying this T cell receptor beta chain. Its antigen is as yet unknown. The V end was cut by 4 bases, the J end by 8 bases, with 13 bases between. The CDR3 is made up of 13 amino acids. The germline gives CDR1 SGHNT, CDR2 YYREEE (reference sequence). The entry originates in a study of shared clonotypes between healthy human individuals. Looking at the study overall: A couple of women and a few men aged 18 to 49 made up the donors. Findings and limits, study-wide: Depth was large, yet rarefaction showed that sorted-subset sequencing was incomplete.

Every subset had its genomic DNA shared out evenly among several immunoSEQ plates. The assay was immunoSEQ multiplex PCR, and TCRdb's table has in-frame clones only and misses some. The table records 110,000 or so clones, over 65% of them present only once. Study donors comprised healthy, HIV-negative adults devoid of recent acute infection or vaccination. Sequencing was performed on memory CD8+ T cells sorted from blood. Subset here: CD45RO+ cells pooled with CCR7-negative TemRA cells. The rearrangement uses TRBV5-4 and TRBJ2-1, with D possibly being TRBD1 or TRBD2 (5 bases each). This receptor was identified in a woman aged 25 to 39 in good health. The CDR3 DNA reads TGTGCCAGCAGCCGGGACCCTTGGCATGAGCAGTTCTTC. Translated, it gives CASSRDPWHEQFF.